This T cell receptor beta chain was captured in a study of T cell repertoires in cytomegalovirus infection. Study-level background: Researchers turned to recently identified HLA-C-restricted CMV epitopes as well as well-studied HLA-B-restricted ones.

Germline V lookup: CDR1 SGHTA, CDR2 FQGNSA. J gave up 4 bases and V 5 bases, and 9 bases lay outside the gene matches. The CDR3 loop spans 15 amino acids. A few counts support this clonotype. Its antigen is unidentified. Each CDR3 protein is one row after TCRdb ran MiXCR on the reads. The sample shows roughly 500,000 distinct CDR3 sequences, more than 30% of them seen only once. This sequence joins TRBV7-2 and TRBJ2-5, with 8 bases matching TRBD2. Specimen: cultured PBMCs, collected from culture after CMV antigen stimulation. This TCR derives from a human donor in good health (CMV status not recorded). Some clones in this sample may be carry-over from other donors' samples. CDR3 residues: CASSTRPGGGETQYF. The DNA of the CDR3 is TGTGCCAGCAGCACCCGGCCCGGGGGGGGAGAGACCCAGTACTTC.